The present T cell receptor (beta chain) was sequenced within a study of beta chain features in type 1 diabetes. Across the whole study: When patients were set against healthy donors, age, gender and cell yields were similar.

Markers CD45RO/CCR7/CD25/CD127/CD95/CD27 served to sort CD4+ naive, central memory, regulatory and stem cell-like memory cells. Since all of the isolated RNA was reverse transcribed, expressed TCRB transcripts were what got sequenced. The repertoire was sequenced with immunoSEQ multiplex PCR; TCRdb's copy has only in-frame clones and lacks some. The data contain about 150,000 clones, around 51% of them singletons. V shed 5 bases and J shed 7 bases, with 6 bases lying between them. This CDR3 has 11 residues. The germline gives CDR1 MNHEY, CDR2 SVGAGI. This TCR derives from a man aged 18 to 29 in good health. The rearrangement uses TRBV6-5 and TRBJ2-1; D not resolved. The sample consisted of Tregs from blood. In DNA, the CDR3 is TGTGCCAGCAGTCGTCAGAATGAGCAGTTCTTC. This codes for CASSRQNEQFF.